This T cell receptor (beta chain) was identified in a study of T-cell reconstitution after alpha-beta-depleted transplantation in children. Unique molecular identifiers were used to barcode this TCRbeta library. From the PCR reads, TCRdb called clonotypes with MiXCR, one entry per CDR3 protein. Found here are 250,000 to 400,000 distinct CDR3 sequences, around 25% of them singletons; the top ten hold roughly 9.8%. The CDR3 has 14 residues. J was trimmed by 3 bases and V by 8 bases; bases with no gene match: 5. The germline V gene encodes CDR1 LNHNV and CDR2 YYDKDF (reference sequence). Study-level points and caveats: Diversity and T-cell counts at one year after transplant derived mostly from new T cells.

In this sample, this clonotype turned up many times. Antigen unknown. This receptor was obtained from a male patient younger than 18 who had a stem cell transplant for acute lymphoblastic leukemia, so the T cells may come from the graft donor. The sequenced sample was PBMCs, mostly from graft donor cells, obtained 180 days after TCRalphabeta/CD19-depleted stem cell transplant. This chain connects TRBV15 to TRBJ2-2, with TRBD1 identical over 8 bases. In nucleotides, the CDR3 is TGTGCCACCTCTCAGGGGGCCGACACCGGGGAGCTGTTTTTT. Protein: CATSQGADTGELFF.